Listed here are 14 T cell receptor beta chains from one sample, sequenced in a study of blood T cells in healthy people across ages (dated by TCRdb to 2014 to 2015). The library relied on 5' RACE. Data came from an Illumina HiSeq 2500. The second PCR ran for about 6 to 12 cycles and used a J-beta primer mix along with a sample-barcoded 5' primer. The public reads were quality trimmed at Q25 with fastp and then assembled into clones with MiXCR by TCRdb, keeping productive beta chains. Rows with a matching CDR3 protein are joined into one entry that keeps the most common DNA and genes. The sample table shows 630,000 or so distinct CDR3 sequences, and 25% to 30% are seen once. In total, the top ten clones hold around 16% of the sample. The sample consisted of blood. These receptors came from a woman older than 75 in good health.

This clonotype was observed a few times. Just one base apart from a much larger clone, this may be a read error. This rearrangement joins TRBV30 to TRBJ2-6, with D perhaps TRBD1 (5 bases). The V gene's germline CDR1 is GTSNPN and CDR2 SVGIG (reference sequence). CDR3 length equals 18 residues. The CDR3 DNA is TGTGCCTGGAGCTACGGGTCCTCTCGTCGAGATGGGGCCAACGTCCCGACTTTC. Residues: CAWSYGSSRRDGANVPTF.

The table lists this clonotype with a few counts. A much larger clone sits a single nucleotide away, making a read error possible. The CDR3 loop reads CASSFLGRGVSYNEQYF. The DNA of the CDR3 is TGTGCCAGCAGCTTTTTGGGGCGGGGAGTATCCTACAATGAGCAGTACTTC. The genes are TRBV7-2 and TRBJ2-1; D may be TRBD2 (6 bases). The end of the DNA fits TRBJ2-7 better, so the J call may be wrong. Germline V gene lookup returns CDR1 SGHTA and CDR2 FQGNSA. There are 17 residues in the CDR3.

This sequence joins TRBV12-3 or TRBV12-4 and TRBJ2-1, with D perhaps matching TRBD1 or TRBD2 (6 bases each). V lost 1 base, J lost 4 bases, and 11 bases lay in between. The CDR3 extends over 15 amino acids. This chain's CDR3 is CASSLEGGRYNEQFF. The CDR3 DNA follows: TGTGCCAGCAGTTTAGAGGGGGGCCGGTACAATGAGCAGTTCTTC.

This chain uses TRBV10-3 with TRBJ2-5; TRBD2 agrees at 8 bases. This CDR3 comprises 14 residues. The germline V gene has CDR1 ENHRY and CDR2 SYGVKD. V shed 2 bases and J 3 bases; nucleotides not matched to a gene: 2. The CDR3 DNA reads as TGTGCCATCAGTGAGCGGACTAGCAAAGAGACCCAGTACTTC. Protein: CAISERTSKETQYF.

The V call is TRBV30, the J call TRBJ2-3; 8 bases map to TRBD2. V lost 4 bases, J lost 1 base, and 7 bases stayed unmatched. This CDR3 spans 15 amino acids. Germline V gene lookup returns CDR1 GTSNPN and CDR2 SVGIG (reference sequence). The CDR3 DNA reads as TGTGCCTGGACACCGGGGCGGGGGGGCACAGATACGCAGTATTTT. It specifies CAWTPGRGGTDTQYF.

This clonotype was seen repeatedly, ten times or more. A read error may be the cause here, since a much bigger clone is one base away. The rearrangement uses TRBV20-1 and TRBJ2-5; 14 bases match TRBD2. Germline trimming cut 4 bases from V and 11 bases from J; bases unmatched to any gene: 9. The CDR3 is made up of 14 amino acids. Per germline, CDR1 DFQATT and CDR2 SNEGSKA (reference sequence). This CDR3 is CSATYGLAGGRQYF. CDR3 in DNA: TGCAGTGCTACTTACGGACTAGCGGGGGGCCGACAGTACTTC.

This clonotype was detected only a few times. The junction does not match germline at one end; this may be a read error. The chain joins TRBV5-1 to TRBJ1-4, with 8 bases lining up with TRBD1. CDR1 SGHRS and CDR2 YFSETQ come from the germline V gene. This CDR3 is 15 amino acids long. This chain's CDR3 is CAGSSDAGGSGKLFF. CDR3 nucleotides: TGCGCCGGCAGCTCAGATGCAGGGGGCTCAGGAAAACTGTTTTTT.

As for this clonotype: This may arise from a read error, as a much more abundant clone is one base away. CDR3 sequence: CASSLSGAGRSADTQYF. The CDR3 nucleotides read TGTGCCAGCAGTTTAAGCGGAGCGGGGCGTAGCGCAGATACGCAGTATTTT. This sequence joins TRBV28 and TRBJ2-3, with TRBD2 matching 7 bases. Germline lookup yields CDR1 MDHEN and CDR2 SYDVKM. The trim removed 2 bases at V and 4 bases at J, leaving 12 bases unmatched. This CDR3 region has 17 residues.

The rearrangement uses TRBV27 and TRBJ2-2; a weak D match, TRBD1 (8 bases). Germline CDR1 is MNHEY and CDR2 is SMNVEV (reference sequence). The length of the CDR3 is 15 residues. The V and J ends lost 5 bases and 4 bases respectively, with 14 bases between them. The CDR3 DNA follows: TGTGCCAGCAGTCAAACAGGGGGGGGCACCGGGGAGCTGTTTTTT. It codes for CASSQTGGGTGELFF.

This clonotype was counted a few times. The rearrangement uses TRBV7-2 and TRBJ1-6; 8 nucleotides match TRBD1. V shed 5 bases and J 7 bases; nucleotides not matched to a gene: 10. The CDR3 is 16 amino acids. Germline values: CDR1 SGHTA, CDR2 FQGNSA. The CDR3 DNA follows: TGTGCCAGCAGCCTGCCGGCAGGGGGCAGCAATTCACCCCTCCACTTT. Protein: CASSLPAGGSNSPLHF.

As DNA, the CDR3 is TGTGCCATCAGTGCGGCGCCGAGCTCCTACAATGAGCAGTTCTTC. Amino acids: CAISAAPSSYNEQFF. The genes are TRBV10-3 and TRBJ2-1; no clear D. CDR3 length: 15 amino acids. The V gene's germline CDR1 is ENHRY and CDR2 SYGVKD. Trimming stripped 4 bases from V and 0 bases from J, with 10 bases between.

This clonotype was recorded many times. V is TRBV7-9 and J is TRBJ2-7; D gene unclear. Trimming shortened V by 5 bases and J by 0 bases, and 11 bases separated the two germline ends. CDR3 length: 14 residues. Germline-derived CDR1 and CDR2 are SEHNR and FQNEAQ (reference sequence). CDR3 sequence reads: CASSPSQFSYEQYF. The CDR3 region has the DNA TGTGCCAGCAGCCCCAGTCAGTTCTCCTACGAGCAGTACTTC. The whole variable domain, remainder taken from reference TRBV7-9 and TRBJ2-7, is DTGVSQNPRHKITKRGQNVTFRCDPISEHNRLYWYRQTLGQGPEFLTYFQNEAQLEKSRLLSDRFSAERPKGSFSTLEIQRTEQGDSAMYLCASSPSQFSYEQYFGPGTRLTVT.

This clonotype showed up many times. The rearrangement joins TRBV4-3 to TRBJ1-1; D is unclear. This CDR3 is 16 amino acids long. V was shortened by 0 bases and J by 1 base, with 12 bases between the two germline ends. The germline V gene has CDR1 LGHNA and CDR2 YSLEER. For the CDR3, the DNA is TGCGCCAGCAGCCAAGATCTTAAGGGCGGGAACACTGAAGCTTTCTTT. This gives the protein CASSQDLKGGNTEAFF.

In this sample, this clonotype turned up many times. This chain joins TRBV7-9 and TRBJ2-3; possibly TRBD1 for D (6 bases). Trimming stripped 4 bases from V and 6 bases from J, with 14 bases between. The CDR3 consists of 14 residues. The germline gives CDR1 SEHNR, CDR2 FQNEAQ (reference sequence). The CDR3 region is CASSSRQAGDTQYF. The CDR3 DNA sequence: TGTGCCAGCAGCTCTCGACAGGCGGGCGATACGCAGTATTTT.